The rows below give T cell receptor beta chains drawn from one sample of a study of early T cells in non-severe SARS-CoV-2 infection. TCRdb ran MiXCR on the 5' RACE reads and lists one entry per CDR3 protein. The data hold some 40,000 distinct CDR3 sequences, with roughly 5.4% observed a single time. Sequencing was carried out using whole blood. The receptors come from an adult who was a healthcare worker with PCR-confirmed SARS-CoV-2 infection or an uninfected control (not recorded which). Each CDR3 is given with its conserved first and last residue. Fields, in order: V gene, D gene, J gene, clone size, CDR3 DNA, CDR3 protein. A D gene is named only where the DNA matches it firmly. The listing skips clone size in some rows; elsewhere it reads once, few, many or a size class.

V gene: TRBV7-6
D gene: TRBD1
J gene: TRBJ2-5
clone size: many
CDR3 DNA: TGTGCCAGCAGCCCCCGGACAGGTTATGAGACCCAGTACTTC
CDR3 protein: CASSPRTGYETQYF

V gene: TRBV10-3
D gene: TRBD2
J gene: TRBJ2-7
clone size: many
CDR3 DNA: TGTGCCATCAGTGGGGCGACTAGCGGGCGCAACGAGCAGTACTTC
CDR3 protein: CAISGATSGRNEQYF

V gene: TRBV7-9
D gene: -
J gene: TRBJ2-2
clone size: -
CDR3 DNA: TGTGCCAGCAGCTTAGCGCCAGGTACCGGGGAGCTGTTTTTT
CDR3 protein: CASSLAPGTGELFF

V gene: TRBV4-2
D gene: -
J gene: TRBJ2-2
clone size: -
CDR3 DNA: TGTGCCAGCAGCCGACGACTAAACACCGGGGAGCTGTTTTTT
CDR3 protein: CASSRRLNTGELFF

V gene: TRBV18
D gene: -
J gene: TRBJ1-6
clone size: many
CDR3 DNA: TGTGCCAGCTCACTCCGGGACGATTCACCCCTCCACTTT
CDR3 protein: CASSLRDDSPLHF

V gene: TRBV19
D gene: -
J gene: TRBJ2-4
clone size: few
CDR3 DNA: TGTGCCAGTAGTGTGGAAGCCAAAAACATTCAGTACTTC
CDR3 protein: CASSVEAKNIQYF

V gene: TRBV11-2
D gene: TRBD2
J gene: TRBJ2-7
clone size: many
CDR3 DNA: TGTGCCAGCAGCACCGGGACTAGCGTCCACGAGCAGTACTTC
CDR3 protein: CASSTGTSVHEQYF

V gene: TRBV5-4
D gene: -
J gene: TRBJ2-2
clone size: many
CDR3 DNA: TGTGCCAGCAGCATCAACAGGTCTCCCGGGGAGCTGTTTTTT
CDR3 protein: CASSINRSPGELFF

V gene: TRBV7-2
D gene: -
J gene: TRBJ2-3
clone size: many
CDR3 DNA: TGTGCCAGCAGCTTAATACCTACTTTGGCAGATACGCAGTATTTT
CDR3 protein: CASSLIPTLADTQYF

V gene: TRBV7-8
D gene: -
J gene: TRBJ1-5
clone size: many
CDR3 DNA: TGTGCCAGCAGCTGGGCCCCGGGCAATCAGCCCCAGCATTTT
CDR3 protein: CASSWAPGNQPQHF

V gene: TRBV6-5
D gene: -
J gene: TRBJ2-6
clone size: -
CDR3 DNA: TGTGCCAGCCGTCCGGGCTCTGGGGCCAACGTCCTGACTTTC
CDR3 protein: CASRPGSGANVLTF

V gene: TRBV5-1
D gene: -
J gene: TRBJ2-3
clone size: many
CDR3 DNA: TGCGCCAGCAGCCAACGGGGGTCTCGCACAGATACGCAGTATTTT
CDR3 protein: CASSQRGSRTDTQYF

V gene: TRBV15
D gene: -
J gene: TRBJ1-6
clone size: many
CDR3 DNA: TGTGCCACCAGCAGAGATCGTACCGGAGGGGCGAGGTCACCCCTCCACTTT
CDR3 protein: CATSRDRTGGARSPLHF

V gene: TRBV2
D gene: TRBD2
J gene: TRBJ2-3
clone size: medium-sized
CDR3 DNA: TGTGCCAGCAGAAGGGACTACACAGATACGCAGTATTTT
CDR3 protein: CASRRDYTDTQYF

V gene: TRBV20-1
D gene: -
J gene: TRBJ1-5
clone size: many
CDR3 DNA: TGCAGTGCTAGAGATCCCACGGACGCTAGCAATCAGCCCCAGCATTTT
CDR3 protein: CSARDPTDASNQPQHF

V gene: TRBV5-1
D gene: -
J gene: TRBJ1-4
clone size: many
CDR3 DNA: TGCGCCAGCAGCCCGACAGCAACTAATGAAAAACTGTTTTTT
CDR3 protein: CASSPTATNEKLFF

V gene: TRBV19
D gene: TRBD1
J gene: TRBJ1-4
clone size: many
CDR3 DNA: TGTGCCAGTAGTATACAGGGGGCAGTTGAAAAACTGTTTTTT
CDR3 protein: CASSIQGAVEKLFF

V gene: TRBV11-2
D gene: -
J gene: TRBJ2-7
clone size: many
CDR3 DNA: TGTGCCAGCAGCTTAGGTTCCTTTCTCTACGAGCAGTACTTC
CDR3 protein: CASSLGSFLYEQYF

V gene: TRBV7-8
D gene: -
J gene: TRBJ1-4
clone size: many
CDR3 DNA: TGTGCCAGCAGCGCCTACAGGGTTGCTAATGAAAAACTGTTTTTT
CDR3 protein: CASSAYRVANEKLFF

V gene: TRBV12-5
D gene: -
J gene: TRBJ1-1
clone size: many
CDR3 DNA: TGTGCTAGTGGCTCCAACAGGGAGGGGATCACTGAAGCTTTCTTT
CDR3 protein: CASGSNREGITEAFF

V gene: TRBV18
D gene: TRBD1
J gene: TRBJ1-1
clone size: few
CDR3 DNA: TGTGCCAGCTCAAGGGACAGGCAGGCTGAAGCTTTCTTT
CDR3 protein: CASSRDRQAEAFF

V gene: TRBV12-3/TRBV12-4
D gene: -
J gene: TRBJ1-5
clone size: many
CDR3 DNA: TGTGCCAGCAGCCCCTTATCCGGAAACAATCAGCCCCAGCATTTT
CDR3 protein: CASSPLSGNNQPQHF

V gene: TRBV11-2
D gene: -
J gene: TRBJ2-2
clone size: few
CDR3 DNA: TGTGCCAGCAGCGCGCGGCCGAAGGGAACCGGGGAGCTGTTTTTT
CDR3 protein: CASSARPKGTGELFF

V gene: TRBV29-1
D gene: TRBD2
J gene: TRBJ2-1
clone size: many
CDR3 DNA: TGCAGCGTCCCTGGTCGCGGGAGTTCCTACAATGAGCAGTTCTTC
CDR3 protein: CSVPGRGSSYNEQFF

V gene: TRBV28
D gene: TRBD2
J gene: TRBJ2-3
clone size: few
CDR3 DNA: TGTGCCAGCACCCCCGCGGGCGGGAGGCGCTCAGATACGCAGTATTTT
CDR3 protein: CASTPAGGRRSDTQYF

V gene: TRBV18
D gene: -
J gene: TRBJ2-5
clone size: many
CDR3 DNA: TGTGCCAGCTCACCACCTGTCAGGGGCCAGGAGACCCAGTACTTC
CDR3 protein: CASSPPVRGQETQYF

V gene: TRBV12-5
D gene: -
J gene: TRBJ1-2
clone size: few
CDR3 DNA: TGTGCTAGTGGCTCAGGGGTTGGCTACACCTTC
CDR3 protein: CASGSGVGYTF

V gene: TRBV12-3/TRBV12-4
D gene: TRBD2
J gene: TRBJ2-7
clone size: many
CDR3 DNA: TGTGCCAGCAGTCCGGGACTAGCGGGGGGGCGGTACGAGCAGTACTTC
CDR3 protein: CASSPGLAGGRYEQYF

V gene: TRBV20-1
D gene: TRBD2
J gene: TRBJ2-1
clone size: many
CDR3 DNA: TGCAGTGCTAGGAGGAGCGGGGGTTTCAATGAGCAGTTCTTC
CDR3 protein: CSARRSGGFNEQFF

V gene: TRBV3-1
D gene: -
J gene: TRBJ2-3
clone size: few
CDR3 DNA: TGTGCCAGCAGCCCGAGCGGGAGCACAGATACGCAGTATTTT
CDR3 protein: CASSPSGSTDTQYF

V gene: TRBV7-9
D gene: TRBD2
J gene: TRBJ2-5
clone size: few
CDR3 DNA: TGTGCCAGCAGCTTAGCCGTAGCGGGGGCGGCTGAAGAGACCCAGTACTTC
CDR3 protein: CASSLAVAGAAEETQYF

V gene: TRBV20-1
D gene: -
J gene: TRBJ2-7
clone size: -
CDR3 DNA: TGCAGTGCTCCCGGACCGGACGAGCAGTACTTC
CDR3 protein: CSAPGPDEQYF

V gene: TRBV3-1
D gene: -
J gene: TRBJ2-1
clone size: -
CDR3 DNA: TGTGCCAGCAGCCAGATCTACAATGAGCAGTTCTTC
CDR3 protein: CASSQIYNEQFF

V gene: TRBV12-3/TRBV12-4
D gene: -
J gene: TRBJ2-1
clone size: -
CDR3 DNA: TGTGCCAGCAGTTTTTCGGGTTTCAATGAGCAGTTCTTC
CDR3 protein: CASSFSGFNEQFF

V gene: TRBV7-8
D gene: TRBD1
J gene: TRBJ2-1
clone size: many
CDR3 DNA: TGTGCCAGCTGCGGCAGGGGGTACAATGAGCAGTTCTTC
CDR3 protein: CASCGRGYNEQFF

V gene: TRBV5-7
D gene: -
J gene: TRBJ1-2
clone size: many
CDR3 DNA: TGTGCCAGCAGCTTAGTTGGGCCAGATGGTTACACCTTC
CDR3 protein: CASSLVGPDGYTF

V gene: TRBV28
D gene: TRBD1
J gene: TRBJ2-1
clone size: few
CDR3 DNA: TGTGCCAGCAGGCAAGGGACAGGGGTTTACAATGAGCAGTTCTTC
CDR3 protein: CASRQGTGVYNEQFF

V gene: TRBV7-6
D gene: TRBD1
J gene: TRBJ1-5
clone size: -
CDR3 DNA: TGTGCCAGCAGCTGGGGACAGGGGGATCAGCCCCAGCATTTT
CDR3 protein: CASSWGQGDQPQHF

V gene: TRBV6-1
D gene: -
J gene: TRBJ2-7
clone size: many
CDR3 DNA: TGTGCCAGCTTGCCTAGTGGGGCCCACGAGCAGTACTTC
CDR3 protein: CASLPSGAHEQYF

V gene: TRBV7-8
D gene: TRBD1
J gene: TRBJ1-2
clone size: few
CDR3 DNA: TGTGCCAGCAGCCCGTGGGGGACAGGGGACTATGGCTACACCTTC
CDR3 protein: CASSPWGTGDYGYTF

V gene: TRBV6-2/TRBV6-3
D gene: TRBD2
J gene: TRBJ2-5
clone size: many
CDR3 DNA: TGTGCCAGCAGTCCTTCAACTAGCGGGCAAGAGACCCAGTACTTC
CDR3 protein: CASSPSTSGQETQYF

V gene: TRBV27
D gene: -
J gene: TRBJ1-1
clone size: few
CDR3 DNA: TGTGCCAGCAGTCTCACGATCGGAGGGAACACTGAAGCTTTCTTT
CDR3 protein: CASSLTIGGNTEAFF

V gene: TRBV4-3
D gene: -
J gene: TRBJ2-1
clone size: many
CDR3 DNA: TGCGCCAGCAGCCAAGATCGGGGCAGCCAGTTCTTC
CDR3 protein: CASSQDRGSQFF

V gene: TRBV7-9
D gene: -
J gene: TRBJ1-2
clone size: many
CDR3 DNA: TGTGCCAGCAGCTTCTTCAGGGGCGACTATGGCTACACCTTC
CDR3 protein: CASSFFRGDYGYTF

V gene: TRBV27
D gene: -
J gene: TRBJ2-7
clone size: many
CDR3 DNA: TGTGCCAGCAGTTCCGGCGCGGGCCTCTACTACGAGCAGTACTTC
CDR3 protein: CASSSGAGLYYEQYF